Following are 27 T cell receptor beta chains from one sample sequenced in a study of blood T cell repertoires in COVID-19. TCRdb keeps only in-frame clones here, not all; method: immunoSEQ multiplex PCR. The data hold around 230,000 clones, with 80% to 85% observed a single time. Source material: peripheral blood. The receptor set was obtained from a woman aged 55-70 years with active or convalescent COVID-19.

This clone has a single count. In nucleotides, the CDR3 is TGTGCCAGCAGTCGGGGGGGTTCAACTAATGAAAAACTGTTTTTT. Translated: CASSRGGSTNEKLFF. The genes are TRBV11-2 and TRBJ1-4; D is possibly TRBD1 (5 bases). The CDR3 length is 15 residues. Trimming removed 6 bases at V and 0 bases at J, with 11 bases between. Germline lookup yields CDR1 SGHAT and CDR2 FQNNGV. The entire variable domain, with the rest obtained from reference TRBV11-2 and TRBJ1-4, is as follows: EAGVAQSPRYKIIEKRQSVAFWCNPISGHATLYWYQQILGQGPKLLIQFQNNGVVDDSQLPKDRFSAERLKGVDSTLKIQPAKLEDSAVYLCASSRGGSTNEKLFFGSGTQLSVL.

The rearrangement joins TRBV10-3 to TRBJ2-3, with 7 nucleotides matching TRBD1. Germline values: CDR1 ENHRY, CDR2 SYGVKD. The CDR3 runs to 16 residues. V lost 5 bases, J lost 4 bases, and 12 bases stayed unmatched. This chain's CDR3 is CAISWTGDAGADTQYF. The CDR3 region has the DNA TGTGCCATCAGTTGGACAGGCGATGCTGGGGCAGATACGCAGTATTTT.

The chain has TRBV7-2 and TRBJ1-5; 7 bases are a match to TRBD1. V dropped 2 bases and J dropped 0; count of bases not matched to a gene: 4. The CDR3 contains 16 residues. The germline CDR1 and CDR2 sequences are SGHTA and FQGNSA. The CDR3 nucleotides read TGTGCCAGCAGCTTAACGGGACAGTTTAGCAATCAGCCCCAGCATTTT. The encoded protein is CASSLTGQFSNQPQHF.

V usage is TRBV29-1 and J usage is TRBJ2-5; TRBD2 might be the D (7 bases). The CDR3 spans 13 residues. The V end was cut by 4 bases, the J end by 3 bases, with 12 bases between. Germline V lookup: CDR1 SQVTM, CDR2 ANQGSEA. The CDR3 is CSVGGGGEETQYF. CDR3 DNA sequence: TGCAGCGTTGGGGGAGGGGGGGAAGAGACCCAGTACTTC.

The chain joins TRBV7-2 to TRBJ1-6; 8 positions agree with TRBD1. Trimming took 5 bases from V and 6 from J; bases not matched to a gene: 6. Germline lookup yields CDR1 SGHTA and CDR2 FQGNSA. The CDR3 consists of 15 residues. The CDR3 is CASSALQGGNSPLHF. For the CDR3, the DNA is TGTGCCAGCAGCGCATTACAGGGGGGTAATTCACCCCTCCACTTT.

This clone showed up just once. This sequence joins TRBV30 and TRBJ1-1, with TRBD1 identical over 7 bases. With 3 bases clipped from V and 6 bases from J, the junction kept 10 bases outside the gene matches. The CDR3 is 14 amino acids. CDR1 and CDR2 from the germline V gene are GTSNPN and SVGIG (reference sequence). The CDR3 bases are TGTGCCTGGAGCGGGACAGCTAGAAATGCTGAAGCTTTCTTT. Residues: CAWSGTARNAEAFF.

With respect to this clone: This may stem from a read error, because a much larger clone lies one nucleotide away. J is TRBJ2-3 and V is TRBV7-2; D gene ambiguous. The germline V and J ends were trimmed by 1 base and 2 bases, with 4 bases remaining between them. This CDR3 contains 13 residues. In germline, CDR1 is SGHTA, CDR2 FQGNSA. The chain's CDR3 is CASSLDFTDTQYF. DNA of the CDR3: TGTGCCAGCAGCTTAGACTTCACAGATACGCAGTATTTT.

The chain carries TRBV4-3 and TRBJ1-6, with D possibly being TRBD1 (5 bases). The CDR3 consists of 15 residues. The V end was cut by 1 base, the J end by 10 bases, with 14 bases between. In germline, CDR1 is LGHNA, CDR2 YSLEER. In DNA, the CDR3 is TGCGCCAGCAGCCAAGGGGGCTTAGATCGATCACCCCTCCACTTT. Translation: CASSQGGLDRSPLHF.

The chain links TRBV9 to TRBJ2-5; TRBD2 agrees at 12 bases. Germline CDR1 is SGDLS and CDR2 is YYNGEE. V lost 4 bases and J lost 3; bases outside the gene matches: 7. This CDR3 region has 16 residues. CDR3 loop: CASSPRTSGAKETQYF. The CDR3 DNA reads TGTGCCAGCAGCCCCCGGACTAGCGGGGCTAAAGAGACCCAGTACTTC.

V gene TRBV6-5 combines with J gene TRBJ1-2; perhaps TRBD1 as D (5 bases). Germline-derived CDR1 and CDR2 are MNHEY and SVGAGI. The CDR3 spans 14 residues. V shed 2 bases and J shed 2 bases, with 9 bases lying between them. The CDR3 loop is CASSYGGNNYGYTF. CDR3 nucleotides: TGTGCCAGCAGTTACGGGGGGAACAACTATGGCTACACCTTC.

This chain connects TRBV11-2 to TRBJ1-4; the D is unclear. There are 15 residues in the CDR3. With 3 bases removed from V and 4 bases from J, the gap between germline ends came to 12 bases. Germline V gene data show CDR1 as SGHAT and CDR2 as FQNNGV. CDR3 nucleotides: TGTGCCAGCAGCTTTAACTGGGCAAATAATGAAAAACTGTTTTTT. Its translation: CASSFNWANNEKLFF. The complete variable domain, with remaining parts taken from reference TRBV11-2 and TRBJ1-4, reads EAGVAQSPRYKIIEKRQSVAFWCNPISGHATLYWYQQILGQGPKLLIQFQNNGVVDDSQLPKDRFSAERLKGVDSTLKIQPAKLEDSAVYLCASSFNWANNEKLFFGSGTQLSVL.

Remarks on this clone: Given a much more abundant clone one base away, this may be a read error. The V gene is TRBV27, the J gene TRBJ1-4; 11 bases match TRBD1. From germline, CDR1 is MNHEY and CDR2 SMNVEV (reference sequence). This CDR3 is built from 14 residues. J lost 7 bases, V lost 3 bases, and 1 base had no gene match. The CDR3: CASSLGTGGEKLFF. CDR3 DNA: TGTGCCAGCAGTTTGGGGACAGGGGGTGAAAAACTGTTTTTT.

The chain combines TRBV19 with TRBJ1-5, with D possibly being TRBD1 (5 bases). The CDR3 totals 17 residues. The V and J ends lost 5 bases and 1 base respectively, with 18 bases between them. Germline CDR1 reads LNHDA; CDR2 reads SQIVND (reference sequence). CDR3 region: CASSARGVGVSNQPQHF. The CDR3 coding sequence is TGTGCCAGTAGTGCCCGGGGGGTTGGGGTAAGCAATCAGCCCCAGCATTTT.

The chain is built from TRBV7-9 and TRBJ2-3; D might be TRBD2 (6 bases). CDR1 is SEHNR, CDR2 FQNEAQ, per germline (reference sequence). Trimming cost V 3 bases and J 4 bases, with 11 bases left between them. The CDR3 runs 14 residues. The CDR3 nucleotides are TGTGCCAGCAGCTTCCGGGGGAACGCAGATACGCAGTATTTT. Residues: CASSFRGNADTQYF.

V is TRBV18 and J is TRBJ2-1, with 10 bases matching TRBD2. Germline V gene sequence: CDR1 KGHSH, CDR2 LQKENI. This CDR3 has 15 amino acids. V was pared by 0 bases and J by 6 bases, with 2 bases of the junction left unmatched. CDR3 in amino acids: CASSPPSGGVNEQFF. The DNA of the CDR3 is TGTGCCAGCTCACCACCCAGCGGGGGGGTCAATGAGCAGTTCTTC.

CDR3 residues: CASSPSTGAAGELFF. The CDR3 DNA is TGTGCCAGCAGCCCCTCGACAGGGGCGGCCGGGGAGCTGTTTTTT. The chain has TRBV11-3 and TRBJ2-2, with 8 positions matching TRBD1. This CDR3 comprises 15 residues. J gave up 6 bases and V 5 bases, and 8 bases lay outside the gene matches. Germline CDR1 and CDR2: SGHNT and YENEEA.

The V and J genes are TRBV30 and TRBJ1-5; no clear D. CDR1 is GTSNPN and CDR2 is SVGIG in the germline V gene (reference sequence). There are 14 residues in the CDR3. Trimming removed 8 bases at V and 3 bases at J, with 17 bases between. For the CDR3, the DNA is TGTGCCCGCTCCGCTCCCGGGTTCAATCAGCCCCAGCATTTT. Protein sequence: CARSAPGFNQPQHF.

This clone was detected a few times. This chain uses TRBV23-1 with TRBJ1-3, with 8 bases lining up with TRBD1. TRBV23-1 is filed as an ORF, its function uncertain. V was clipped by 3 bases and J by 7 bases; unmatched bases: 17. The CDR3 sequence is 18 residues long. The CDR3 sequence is CASSHPGQGGKKSNTIYF. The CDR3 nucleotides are TGCGCCAGCAGTCACCCCGGACAGGGCGGAAAGAAGAGTAACACCATATATTTT.

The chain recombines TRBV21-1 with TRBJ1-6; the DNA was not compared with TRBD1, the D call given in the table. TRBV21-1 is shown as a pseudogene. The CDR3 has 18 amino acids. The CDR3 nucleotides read TGTGCCAGCAGCAAAATGGTGACAGGGGACCGCCTTAATTCACCCCTCCACTTT. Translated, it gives CASSKMVTGDRLNSPLHF.

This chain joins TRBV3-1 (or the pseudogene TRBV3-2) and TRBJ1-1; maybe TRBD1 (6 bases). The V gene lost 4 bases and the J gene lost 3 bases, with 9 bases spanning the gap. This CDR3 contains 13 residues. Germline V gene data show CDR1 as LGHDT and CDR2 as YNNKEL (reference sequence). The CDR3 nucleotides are TGTGCCAGCAGCCCTCGGACAGACACTGAAGCTTTCTTT. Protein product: CASSPRTDTEAFF.

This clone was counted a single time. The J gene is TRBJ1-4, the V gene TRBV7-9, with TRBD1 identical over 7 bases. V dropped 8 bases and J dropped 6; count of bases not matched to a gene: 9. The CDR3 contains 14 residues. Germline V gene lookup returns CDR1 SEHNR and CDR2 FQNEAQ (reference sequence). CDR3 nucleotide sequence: TGTGCCAGCCCGCAGGGACAGCCTTATGAAAAACTGTTTTTT. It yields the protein CASPQGQPYEKLFF.

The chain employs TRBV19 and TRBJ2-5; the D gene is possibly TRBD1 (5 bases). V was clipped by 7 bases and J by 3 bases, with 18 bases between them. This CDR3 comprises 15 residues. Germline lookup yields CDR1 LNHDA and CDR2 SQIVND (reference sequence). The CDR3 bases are TGTGCCAGTACCCTAACAGGAAACGTGGAAGAGACCCAGTACTTC. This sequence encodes CASTLTGNVEETQYF. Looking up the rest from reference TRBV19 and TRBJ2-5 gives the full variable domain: DGGITQSPKYLFRKEGQNVTLSCEQNLNHDAMYWYRQDPGQGLRLIYYSQIVNDFQKGDIAEGYSVSREKKESFPLTVTSAQKNPTAFYLCASTLTGNVEETQYFGPGTRLLVL.

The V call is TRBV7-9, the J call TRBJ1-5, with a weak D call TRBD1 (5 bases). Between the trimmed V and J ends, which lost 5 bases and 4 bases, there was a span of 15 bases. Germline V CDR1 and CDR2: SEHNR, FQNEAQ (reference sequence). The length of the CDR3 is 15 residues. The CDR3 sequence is CASSAAGSGNQPQHF. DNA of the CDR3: TGTGCCAGCAGCGCAGCAGGGTCGGGTAATCAGCCCCAGCATTTT.

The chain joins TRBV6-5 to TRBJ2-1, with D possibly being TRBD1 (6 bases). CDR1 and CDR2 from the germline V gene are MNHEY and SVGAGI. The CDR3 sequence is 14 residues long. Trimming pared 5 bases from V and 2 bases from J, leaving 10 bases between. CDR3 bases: TGTGCCAGCAGTACAGGACAGCCCTACAATGAGCAGTTCTTC. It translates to CASSTGQPYNEQFF.

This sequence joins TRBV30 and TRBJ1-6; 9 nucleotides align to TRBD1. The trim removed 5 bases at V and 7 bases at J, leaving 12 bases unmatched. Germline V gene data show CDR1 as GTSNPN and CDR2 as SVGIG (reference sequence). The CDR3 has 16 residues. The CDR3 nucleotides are TGTGCCTGGGGGGGACAGGGAATTGCTCCCAATTCACCCCTCCACTTT. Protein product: CAWGGQGIAPNSPLHF.

The CDR3 DNA is TGCGCCAGCAGCCAACGACAGAACTATGGCTACACCTTC. Amino acids: CASSQRQNYGYTF. This chain uses TRBV4-3 with TRBJ1-2, with D maybe TRBD1 (5 bases). CDR3 size: 13 residues. Germline V lookup: CDR1 LGHNA, CDR2 YSLEER. V was cut by 2 bases and J by 2 bases, with 6 bases left in between.

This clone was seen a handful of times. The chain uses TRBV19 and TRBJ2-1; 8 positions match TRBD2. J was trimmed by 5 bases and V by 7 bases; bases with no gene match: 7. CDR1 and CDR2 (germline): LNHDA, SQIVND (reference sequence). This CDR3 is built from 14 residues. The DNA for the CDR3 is TGTGCCAGTAAGCTTCGGGGGGGGAACAATGAGCAGTTCTTC. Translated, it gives CASKLRGGNNEQFF.